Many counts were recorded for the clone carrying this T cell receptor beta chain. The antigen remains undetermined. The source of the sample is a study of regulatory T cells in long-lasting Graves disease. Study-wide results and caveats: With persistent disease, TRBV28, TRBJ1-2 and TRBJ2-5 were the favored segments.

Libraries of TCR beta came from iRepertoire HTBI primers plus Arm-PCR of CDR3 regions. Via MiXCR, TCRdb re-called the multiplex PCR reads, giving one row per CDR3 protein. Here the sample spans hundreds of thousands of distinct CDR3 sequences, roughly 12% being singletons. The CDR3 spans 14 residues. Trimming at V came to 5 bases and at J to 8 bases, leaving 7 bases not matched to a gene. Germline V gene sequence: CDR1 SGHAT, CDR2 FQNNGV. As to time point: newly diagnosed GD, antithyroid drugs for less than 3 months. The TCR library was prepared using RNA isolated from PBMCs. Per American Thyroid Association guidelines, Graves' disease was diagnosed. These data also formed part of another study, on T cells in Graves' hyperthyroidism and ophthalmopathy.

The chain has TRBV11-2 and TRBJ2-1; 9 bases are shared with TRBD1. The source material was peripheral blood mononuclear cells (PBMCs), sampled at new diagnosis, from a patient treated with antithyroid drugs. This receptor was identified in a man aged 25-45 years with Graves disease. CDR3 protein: CASSVTGGGDEQFF. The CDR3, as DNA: TGTGCCAGCAGCGTTACAGGGGGCGGGGATGAGCAGTTCTTC.